This T cell receptor beta chain was identified during a study of T cell changes during pregnancy in multiple sclerosis (dated by TCRdb to the late 2010s). About the full investigation: Changes in the T cell repertoire over the course of pregnancy were examined in this study in women with multiple sclerosis.

To note about this clone: Which antigen it targets is not known. Base qualities were left out, and no much larger clone turns up one base away.

Library construction relied on the immunoSEQ multiplex PCR assay. What TCRdb holds here is the immuneACCESS table cut down to in-frame rearrangements. Part of the clones is not present; checked against another copy, under half of the missing clones reflect an unresolved V gene, and the others are unexplained. A total of 57,000 or so clones appear in this sample, approximately 91% of them only once. Together, the top ten hold less than 2% of the sample. Spanning cysteine to phenylalanine, the CDR3 consists of 16 amino acids. Left in the record is the CDR3 DNA by itself, 48 bases read in frame from the first base. The germline V gene gives CDR1 as MDHEN and CDR2 as SYDVKM. The germline V end is reduced by 6 bases and the J end by 4 bases; junction bases left unmatched: 6.

The chain is assembled from TRBV28 and TRBJ2-2, with 12 bases matching TRBD2. The clonotype was recovered from a female donor with multiple sclerosis, enrolled in a pregnancy study. The starting material was peripheral blood, obtained in the first trimester of pregnancy. CDR3 region: CASSRTTSGSTGELFF. The nucleotides are TGTGCCAGCAGCCGTACGACTAGCGGGAGCACCGGGGAGCTGTTTTTT. Where the CDR3 stops, the reference TRBV28 and TRBJ2-2 genes take over; the full variable domain is DVKVTQSSRYLVKRTGEKVFLECVQDMDHENMFWYRQDPGLGLRLIYFSYDVKMKEKGDIPEGYSVSREKKERFSLILESASTNQTSMYLCASSRTTSGSTGELFFGEGSRLTVL.